This T cell receptor beta chain was found in a study of T cells after yellow fever vaccination. One entry per CDR3 protein, called by TCRdb with MiXCR from the 5' RACE reads. The sample shows 13,000 to 15,000 distinct CDR3 sequences, less than 7.5% of them seen only once. This clonotype was seen at least ten times. The specimen was PBMCs, either bulk or a sorted T-cell subset (CD4+, CD8+, memory, or dextramer-sorted; not recorded which), collected on the day of the yellow fever booster vaccination. The sequence was collected from a man aged 18 to 30 who received the YFV17D yellow fever vaccine.

The CDR3 sequence is CASSPGYTGELFF. The DNA for the CDR3 is TGTGCCAGCTCACCAGGGTACACCGGGGAGCTGTTTTTT. The chain combines TRBV18 with TRBJ2-2; D ambiguous. V dropped 2 bases and J dropped 3 bases, with 4 bases sitting between them. The CDR3 totals 13 residues. Germline values: CDR1 KGHSH, CDR2 LQKENI.